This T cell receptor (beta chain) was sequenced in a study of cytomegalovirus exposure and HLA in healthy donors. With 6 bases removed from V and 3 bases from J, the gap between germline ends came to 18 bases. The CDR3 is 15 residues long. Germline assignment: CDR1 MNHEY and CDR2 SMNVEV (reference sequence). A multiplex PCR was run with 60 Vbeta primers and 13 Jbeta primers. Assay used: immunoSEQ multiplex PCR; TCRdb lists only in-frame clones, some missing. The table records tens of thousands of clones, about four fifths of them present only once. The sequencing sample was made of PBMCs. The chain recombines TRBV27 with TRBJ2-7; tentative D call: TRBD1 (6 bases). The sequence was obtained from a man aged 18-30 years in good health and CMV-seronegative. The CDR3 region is CASRPLTGKDYEQYF. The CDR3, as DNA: TGTGCCAGCAGGCCCTTAACAGGGAAAGACTACGAGCAGTACTTC.